This T cell receptor beta chain derives from a study of identical twins. Findings of the study overall: Invariant MAIT and iNKT cells could partly confound zero-insertion analyses.

This clonotype appeared many times. Its target is not known. From germline, CDR1 is LGHNA and CDR2 YSLEER. The CDR3 extends over 15 amino acids. The J segment lost 1 base and the V segment lost 4 bases, leaving 3 bases of the junction unmatched. MiXCR, applied by TCRdb to the 5' RACE reads, yields one record per CDR3 protein. The table records under 300,000 distinct CDR3 sequences, under 8.5% of them present only once. These data also formed part of another study, on T cells expressing NK-cell markers. In that study: Anti-gamma-delta TCR antibody use in several experiments restricted sorting to alpha-beta TCR T cells. For several donors, the dominant NKG2C+ clonotypes made up roughly 1.0-7.0% of their CD8+ T cells. These clonotypes also led the CD3+CD56-NKG2C+ fraction in a handful of donors.

The J gene is TRBJ2-2, the V gene TRBV4-3, with TRBD2 matching over 7 bases. The sequence derives from a young woman in good health. The sample was CD8+ T cells sorted from blood. The CDR3 DNA sequence: TGCGCCAGCAGCCCAGGACTAGAGAACACCGGGGAGCTGTTTTTT. It specifies CASSPGLENTGELFF.